Listed below are T cell receptor beta chains from one sample, sequenced in a study of CD8+CD57+ T cells in acquired aplastic anemia. One entry per CDR3 protein, called by TCRdb with MiXCR from the reads. This repertoire shows hundreds of thousands of distinct CDR3 sequences, about 70% found once; its top ten account for 4%. Sequenced input: sorted CD4+, CD8+, or CD8+CD57+ T cells (not recorded which) from PBMCs. The source of these receptors is a human donor in good health, serving as a control. The CDR3 runs from the conserved cysteine through the conserved F or W. The D gene is left open where the match is weak. Some rows have no size entry. The others give once, few or many, or a class for an expanded clone.

TRBV29-1	TRBJ2-5	NA	NA	CSARQCSDTQYF	TGCAGCGCCCGCCAGTGTTCAGACACCCAGTACTTC
TRBV7-9	TRBJ2-2	NA	NA	CASSSTLDTGAPFF	TGCGCCAGCAGCTCGACTCTGGACACCGGGGCGCCGTTTTTT
TRBV12-3/TRBV12-4	TRBJ2-7	NA	NA	CASSVVTLGNYEQYF	TGTGCCAGTAGTGTGGTGACTTTAGGGAACTACGAGCAGTACTTC
TRBV7-9	TRBJ1-5	TRBD1	NA	CASRLGTGNQPQHF	TGTGCCAGCAGATTAGGGACAGGCAATCAACCCCAGCATTTT
TRBV7-2	TRBJ2-5	NA	NA	CASSLGSTGSDTQF	TGTGCCAGCAGCTTAGGAAGTACAGGGTCAGATACGCAGTTC
TRBV20-1	TRBJ1-1	TRBD1	once	CSAERDSVKTEAFF	TGCAGCGCTGAGAGGGACAGTGTCAAGACTGAAGCTTTTTTT
TRBV7-2	TRBJ2-7	NA	NA	CASSFGTGGVYEQYF	TGTGCCAGCAGCTTTGGCACGGGTGGGGTCTACGAGCAGTACTTC
TRBV10-3	TRBJ1-6	NA	NA	CAISSTDRKDYTEPF	TGTGCCATCAGTTCGACTGACAGAAAGGATTACACTGAACCTTTT
TRBV7-9	TRBJ2-1	TRBD2	NA	CASTGTSLREQFF	TGTGCCAGCACGGGGACTAGCCTTCGGGAGCAGTTCTTC
TRBV12-5	TRBJ2-3	NA	NA	CASNIDVLTDTQCF	TGTGCTAGTAACATAGACGTGCTCACAGATACGCAGTGTTTT
TRBV15	TRBJ2-3	NA	NA	CATSRGGGGTEQYF	TGTGCCACCAGCAGAGGAGGGGGGGGGACCGAGCAGTACTTT
TRBV7-9	TRBJ2-5	NA	NA	CASSPLRPGQETQYF	TGTGCCAGCAGCCCCCTCCGGCCCGGACAAGAGACACAGTACTTC
TRBV7-2	TRBJ1-2	NA	NA	CASTKGGTYSEQF	TGTGCCAGCACCAAAGGGGGGACCTACAGTGAGCAGTTC
TRBV19	TRBJ1-5	NA	NA	CASSIGGPGGGTQHF	TGTGCCAGTAGTATAGGCGGACCGGGAGGAGGGACCCAGCACTTC
TRBV7-3	TRBJ2-6	TRBD1	many	CASSYGGQASSGANVLTF	TGTGCCAGCAGCTACGGGGGACAGGCTAGCTCTGGGGCCAACGTCCTGACTTTC
TRBV19	TRBJ1-5	NA	few	CASSGQYNQPQHF	TGTGCCAGTAGTGGACAGTACAATCAGCCCCAGCATTTT
TRBV6-5	TRBJ2-2	TRBD1	many	CASSYSRGQGTGELFF	TGTGCCAGCAGTTACTCGAGGGGACAGGGGACCGGGGAGCTGTTTTTT
TRBV12-3/TRBV12-4	TRBJ2-3	NA	NA	CASSLIGEPTDTQYF	TGTGCCAGCAGTTTGATTGGTGAGCCCACAGATACGCAGTATTTT
TRBV20-1	TRBJ1-2	NA	NA	CSARHTENYGYTF	TGCAGTGCTAGGCATACGGAAAACTATGGCTACACCTTC
TRBV29-1	TRBJ1-1	TRBD1	many	CSVELSGTGGEAFF	TGCAGCGTTGAATTGTCAGGGACAGGGGGTGAGGCTTTCTTT
TRBV5-6	TRBJ1-2	NA	NA	CASGRQGTTDGYTF	TGTGCCAGCGGCCGTCAAGGGACCACAGATGGCTACACCTTC
TRBV6-2/TRBV6-3	TRBJ1-5	NA	many	CASSYSISNQPQHF	TGTGCCAGCAGTTACTCCATTAGCAATCAGCCCCAGCATTTT
TRBV4-3	TRBJ1-2	NA	NA	CASSDPPGVDSYTF	TGCGCCAGCAGTGACCCCCCGGGCGTTGATAGCTACACCTTC
TRBV7-2	TRBJ1-5	NA	NA	CASSPRPLNQPRHF	TGTGCCAGCAGTCCCCGACCCCTCAATCAGCCCCGGCATTTT
TRBV20-1	TRBJ2-3	NA	once	CSVRGGWGTDTQYF	TGCAGTGTACGTGGGGGCTGGGGCACAGATACGCAGTATTTT
TRBV12-3/TRBV12-4	TRBJ1-3	TRBD1	NA	CASKPRGPGNTIYF	TGTGCCAGCAAGCCAAGGGGGCCTGGAAACACCATATATTTT
TRBV19	TRBJ2-2	TRBD2	NA	CASMSGSSTGELFF	TGTGCCAGTATGAGCGGGAGTTCCACCGGGGAGCTGTTTTTT
TRBV10-3	TRBJ2-1	TRBD1	many	CAISEGTGDTSYNEQFF	TGTGCCATCAGTGAGGGGACAGGTGATACCTCCTACAATGAGCAGTTCTTC
TRBV9	TRBJ2-5	TRBD1	once	CASSLTGNSPLHF	TGTGCCAGCAGCCTGACAGGGAATTCACCCCTCCACTTC
TRBV6-6	TRBJ1-2	NA	many	CASSYTAAGVEGGYTF	TGTGCCAGCAGTTATACCGCTGCAGGGGTGGAAGGTGGCTACACCTTC
TRBV5-1	TRBJ1-1	NA	NA	CASSFKQNSEAFF	TGCGCCAGCAGCTTTAAACAGAACAGTGAAGCTTTCTTT
TRBV6-1	TRBJ2-1	TRBD2	NA	CASSVATIAGDYNEQFF	TGTGCCAGCAGTGTAGCTACGATAGCGGGGGATTACAATGAGCAGTTCTTT
TRBV6-2/TRBV6-3	TRBJ1-1	TRBD1	many	CASSYWDREEAFF	TGTGCCAGCAGTTATTGGGACAGGGAAGAAGCTTTCTTT
TRBV7-6	TRBJ2-3	NA	NA	CASSPANGNTQYFQYF	TGTGCCAGCAGCCCCGCCAACGGGAACACGCAATATTTTCAGTATTTT
TRBV29-1	TRBJ2-1	NA	NA	CSVEGVGGYEGNEQFF	TGCAGCGTTGAAGGTGTGGGAGGCTATGAGGGAAATGAGCAGTTCTTC
TRBV2	TRBJ2-7	NA	NA	CASSLVRRSGLEQYF	TGTGCCAGCAGCTTGGTCAGGCGGTCCGGGCTAGAGCAGTACTTC
TRBV20-1	TRBJ2-6	NA	NA	CSARIAHRRGGANVLTF	TGCAGTGCTAGAATTGCACACCGCCGTGGCGGGGCCAACGTCCTGACTTTC
TRBV12-3/TRBV12-4	TRBJ2-7	TRBD1	few	CASSPSGTGGYF	TGTGCCAGCAGTCCGTCGGGCACAGGGGGGTACTTC
TRBV20-1	TRBJ2-5	NA	NA	CSAGRASFLETQYF	TGCAGTGCTGGACGGGCTAGCTTTCTGGAGACCCAGTACTTC
TRBV19	TRBJ2-7	NA	NA	CASSEKAGRPYNEQYF	TGTGCCAGTAGTGAGAAGGCGGGGCGACCCTACAATGAGCAGTACTTC